The 19 T cell receptor beta chains below all came from one sample that was sequenced in a study of OX40 agonist ivuxolimab in advanced cancers. Sequencing used immunoSEQ multiplex PCR; TCRdb keeps in-frame clones, though not all of them. The sample yields 70,000 to 85,000 clones, 90% seen once. Sample: CD4+ or CD8+ T cells sorted from blood, taken in a trial of the OX40 agonist ivuxolimab. These receptors came from an adult with an advanced solid tumor such as melanoma, head and neck, liver or kidney cancer.

This chain joins TRBV4-1 and TRBJ2-7; perhaps TRBD2 as D (6 bases). The ends were cut back, 0 bases at V and 4 bases at J, with 13 bases in the middle. The CDR3 runs 15 residues. Germline values: CDR1 MGHRA, CDR2 YSYEKL. The CDR3 protein is CASSQDLARIYEQYF. The CDR3 DNA reads TGCGCCAGCAGCCAAGATCTAGCGAGGATATACGAGCAGTACTTC.

There are a few counts of this clone. This chain joins TRBV7-6 and TRBJ1-3; D call uncertain. Germline V gene data show CDR1 as SGHVS and CDR2 as FNYEAQ. V lost 5 bases and J 2 bases, leaving 16 bases between the germline ends. This CDR3 comprises 16 residues. The CDR3 DNA follows: TGTGCCAGCAGCCTGAAGAGCGGGCTCACTGGAAACACCATATATTTT. It yields the protein CASSLKSGLTGNTIYF.

V is TRBV28 and J is TRBJ1-1; D is uncertain. Trimming took off 6 bases at V and 1 base at J, with 6 bases between the two ends. The V gene's germline CDR1 is MDHEN and CDR2 SYDVKM. The CDR3 contains 12 residues. CDR3 loop: CASRVSNTEAFF. CDR3 sequence (DNA): TGTGCCAGCAGAGTATCGAACACTGAAGCTTTCTTT. The complete variable domain, with remaining parts taken from reference TRBV28 and TRBJ1-1, reads DVKVTQSSRYLVKRTGEKVFLECVQDMDHENMFWYRQDPGLGLRLIYFSYDVKMKEKGDIPEGYSVSREKKERFSLILESASTNQTSMYLCASRVSNTEAFFGQGTRLTVV.

This chain links TRBV10-1 with TRBJ1-5, with TRBD1 identical over 8 bases. Germline-derived CDR1 and CDR2 are WNHNN and SYGVQD (reference sequence). This CDR3 is 15 amino acids long. The trim removed 0 bases at V and 7 bases at J, leaving 5 bases unmatched. This CDR3 reads CASSESKGTGQPQHF. CDR3 nucleotide sequence: TGCGCCAGCAGTGAGTCGAAGGGGACAGGCCAGCCCCAGCATTTT.

The chain carries TRBV28 and TRBJ2-1; D is unresolved. Germline assignment: CDR1 MDHEN and CDR2 SYDVKM. This CDR3 comprises 13 residues. V was cut by 8 bases and J by 0 bases, with 8 bases left in between. The CDR3, as DNA: TGTGCCAGCGGCTCAAGCTCCTACAATGAGCAGTTCTTC. This codes for CASGSSSYNEQFF.

The chain uses TRBV5-1 and TRBJ2-1; TRBD2 might be the D (5 bases). The CDR3 consists of 15 residues. The V end was cut by 3 bases, the J end by 1 base, with 11 bases between. The germline V gene has CDR1 SGHRS and CDR2 YFSETQ. The CDR3: CASSWAPGSYNEQFF. The CDR3 DNA reads as TGCGCCAGCAGCTGGGCCCCGGGGTCCTACAATGAGCAGTTCTTC.

V usage is TRBV5-5 and J usage is TRBJ2-7; 12 bases match TRBD1. Germline CDR1 SGHKS, CDR2 YYEKEE (reference sequence). There are 17 residues in the CDR3. Trimming removed 4 bases from V and 4 bases from J; junction bases left unmatched: 12. The CDR3 DNA sequence: TGTGCCAGCAGCGGAGGAGTATTGGGACAGGGGGCGTACGAGCAGTACTTC. Amino acids: CASSGGVLGQGAYEQYF.

The V and J genes are TRBV5-4 and TRBJ2-7; TRBD2 aligns across 13 bases. The V gene end was trimmed by 5 bases and the J gene end by 7 bases; junction bases not matched to a gene: 9. Germline CDR1 and CDR2: SGHNT and YYREEE (reference sequence). The CDR3 is 15 residues long. The CDR3 sequence: CASSRSGLAGREQYF. Written as DNA, the CDR3 is TGTGCCAGCAGTCGATCGGGACTAGCGGGACGGGAGCAGTACTTC.

This sequence joins TRBV5-4 and TRBJ2-7; 10 nucleotides match TRBD1. Germline V gives CDR1 SGHNT, CDR2 YYREEE (reference sequence). This CDR3 has 15 residues. V shed 4 bases, J shed 0 bases, and the junction held 4 bases outside the gene matches. CDR3 nucleotides: TGTGCCAGCAGCAGCCGGGACAGGGGCTCCTACGAGCAGTACTTC. Protein sequence: CASSSRDRGSYEQYF.

This chain uses TRBV2 with TRBJ1-1, with D hard to call. V was shortened by 7 bases and J by 1 base, with 10 bases between the two germline ends. Germline lookup yields CDR1 SNHLY and CDR2 FYNNEI. This CDR3 is 13 amino acids long. This CDR3 is CASKGSSNTEAFF. The CDR3 DNA reads TGTGCCAGCAAGGGCTCTTCGAACACTGAAGCTTTCTTT. The full variable domain, completed using reference TRBV2 and TRBJ1-1, is EPEVTQTPSHQVTQMGQEVILRCVPISNHLYFYWYRQILGQKVEFLVSFYNNEISEKSEIFDDQFSVERPDGSNFTLKIRSTKLEDSAMYFCASKGSSNTEAFFGQGTRLTVV.

Note on this clone: The germline gene is not matched at one end of the junction; a read error may be the cause. The genes are TRBV7-7 and TRBJ2-5; possibly TRBD1 for D (6 bases). The CDR3 extends over 14 amino acids. Germline assignment: CDR1 SSHAT and CDR2 FNYEAQ (reference sequence). CDR3 residues: CASSQERGWETQYF. For the CDR3, the DNA is TGTGCTAGCAGCCAAGAGAGGGGGTGGGAGACCCAGTACTTC.

The chain joins TRBV9 to TRBJ2-2, with a weak D call TRBD2 (6 bases). From germline, CDR1 is SGDLS and CDR2 YYNGEE. V lost 4 bases and J 4 bases, leaving 17 bases between the germline ends. The CDR3 consists of 16 residues. CDR3 DNA: TGTGCCAGCAGCATACGACTAGTTGCAGGCACCGGGGAGCTGTTTTTT. Amino acid sequence: CASSIRLVAGTGELFF.

This rearrangement joins TRBV18 to TRBJ1-1, with 7 bases fitting TRBD1. The length of the CDR3 is 15 residues. The germline V gene encodes CDR1 KGHSH and CDR2 LQKENI. After removal of 1 base from V and 4 bases from J, the junction contained 6 bases not matched to a gene. CDR3: CASSPRPQGGTEAFF. The CDR3 DNA follows: TGTGCCAGCTCACCACGACCCCAGGGGGGCACTGAAGCTTTCTTT.

The chain has TRBV5-4 and TRBJ2-1; 11 bases align to TRBD2. The CDR3 length is 16 residues. V lost 4 bases, J lost 2 bases, and 5 bases stayed unmatched. Germline assignment: CDR1 SGHNT and CDR2 YYREEE (reference sequence). This CDR3 is CASSPGTSGTYNEQFF. The CDR3 nucleotides are TGTGCCAGCAGCCCTGGGACTAGCGGAACCTACAATGAGCAGTTCTTC.

This clone was seen only once. This CDR3 reads CSVDTPGRRLQETQYF. CDR3 bases: TGCAGCGTTGATACTCCGGGGAGGAGGTTACAAGAGACCCAGTACTTC. V gene TRBV29-1 combines with J gene TRBJ2-5, with a possible D match to TRBD2 (6 bases). Deletions cut 3 bases from V and 2 bases from J, with 19 bases between. The CDR3 runs 16 residues. Per germline, CDR1 SQVTM and CDR2 ANQGSEA.

The chain combines TRBV28 with TRBJ2-1; 8 bases are a match to TRBD2. V shed 7 bases, J shed 12 bases, and the junction held 14 bases outside the gene matches. CDR3 size: 14 residues. Germline V gene lookup returns CDR1 MDHEN and CDR2 SYDVKM. CDR3 in DNA: TGTGCCAGCACCGGGACTAGTGGGGGTTTTGTGCAGTTCTTC. Protein: CASTGTSGGFVQFF. Drawing the rest from reference TRBV28 and TRBJ2-1, the complete variable domain is DVKVTQSSRYLVKRTGEKVFLECVQDMDHENMFWYRQDPGLGLRLIYFSYDVKMKEKGDIPEGYSVSREKKERFSLILESASTNQTSMYLCASTGTSGGFVQFFGPGTRLTVL.

This clone has more than one count but fewer than ten. The rearrangement uses TRBV4-1 and TRBJ2-3; TRBD2 might be the D (5 bases). The V end was cut by 1 base, the J end by 0 bases, with 5 bases between. Germline V CDR1 and CDR2: MGHRA, YSYEKL. The length of the CDR3 is 14 residues. CDR3 nucleotide sequence: TGCGCCAGCAGCCAAGGGACTAGCACAGATACGCAGTATTTT. Translation gives CASSQGTSTDTQYF.

The rearrangement joins TRBV7-9 to TRBJ1-1; D unclear. This CDR3 comprises 15 residues. Deletions cut 5 bases from V and 5 bases from J, with 18 bases between. The V gene's germline CDR1 is SEHNR and CDR2 FQNEAQ (reference sequence). The DNA of the CDR3 is TGTGCCAGCAGCCCCATGGTCGTGAGTCGTACTGAAGCTTTCTTT. Encoded protein: CASSPMVVSRTEAFF.

The V gene is TRBV19, the J gene TRBJ2-7; tentative D call: TRBD1 (5 bases). Germline CDR1 is LNHDA and CDR2 is SQIVND (reference sequence). The CDR3 sequence is 12 residues long. Trimming pared 6 bases from V and 7 bases from J, leaving 13 bases between. CDR3 region: CASSHPQGEQYF. CDR3 nucleotides: TGTGCCAGTAGCCACCCTCAGGGAGAGCAGTACTTC.